One and the same sample provided the 20 T cell receptor beta chains below, sequenced in a study of cytomegalovirus exposure and HLA in healthy donors. Sequencing used immunoSEQ multiplex PCR; TCRdb keeps in-frame clones, though not all of them. This sample has 55,000 to 65,000 clones, with 90% to 97% found just once. The sequenced material came from PBMCs. These receptors all come from a man aged 18 to 29 in good health and CMV-seronegative.

The genes are TRBV27 and TRBJ2-7; TRBD2 matches 7 bases. Germline assignment: CDR1 MNHEY and CDR2 SMNVEV (reference sequence). The CDR3 length is 16 residues. The J segment lost 0 bases and the V segment lost 3 bases, leaving 8 bases of the junction unmatched. The CDR3: CASSFDREARSYEQYF. The CDR3 bases are TGTGCCAGCAGTTTTGACCGGGAGGCCCGCTCCTACGAGCAGTACTTC.

The chain couples TRBV19 to TRBJ1-2, with D maybe TRBD1 (6 bases). CDR1 and CDR2 (germline): LNHDA, SQIVND (reference sequence). Trimming left V 5 bases short and J 3 bases short, with 10 bases between. The CDR3 contains 13 residues. CDR3 protein: CASSLGADYGYTF. CDR3 DNA: TGTGCCAGTAGTCTGGGGGCAGACTATGGCTACACCTTC.

The J gene is TRBJ2-3, the V gene TRBV5-1; no reliable D call. Germline V gives CDR1 SGHRS, CDR2 YFSETQ. Trimming left V 4 bases short and J 14 bases short, with 17 bases between. The CDR3 extends over 12 amino acids. The CDR3 is CASSPAAQIRYF. The DNA for the CDR3 is TGCGCCAGCAGCCCCGCGGCCCAAATCAGGTATTTT.

The chain uses TRBV5-4 and TRBJ1-1; D perhaps matches TRBD1 (6 bases). Germline V gene data show CDR1 as SGHNT and CDR2 as YYREEE (reference sequence). The V and J ends lost 3 bases and 2 bases respectively, with 11 bases between them. There are 14 residues in the CDR3. The CDR3 nucleotides are TGTGCCAGCAGCTCTACAGGGTTTAACACTGAAGCTTTCTTT. It specifies CASSSTGFNTEAFF.

This chain joins TRBV5-1 and TRBJ2-3; 9 bases agree with TRBD1. CDR1 and CDR2 from the germline V gene are SGHRS and YFSETQ. Germline trimming cut 2 bases from V and 0 bases from J; bases unmatched to any gene: 4. This CDR3 has 16 residues. The CDR3 reads CASSFTTGGSTDTQYF. CDR3 bases: TGCGCCAGCAGCTTTACGACAGGGGGAAGCACAGATACGCAGTATTTT.

The chain is built from TRBV5-8 and TRBJ2-3; D gene uncertain. In germline, CDR1 is SGHTS, CDR2 YDEGEE. Trimming stripped 0 bases from V and 5 bases from J, with 13 bases between. This CDR3 is 15 amino acids long. CDR3 sequence (DNA): TGTGCCAGCAGCTTGGGCACTGCTGCCGGAGATACGCAGTATTTT. Its protein product is CASSLGTAAGDTQYF.

The DNA of the CDR3 is TGTGCCAGCAGCCCTCTCGATGGACAGGGGTATTACACTGAAGCTTTCTTT. Its protein product is CASSPLDGQGYYTEAFF. The chain has TRBV9 and TRBJ1-1; 9 positions agree with TRBD1. The length of the CDR3 is 17 residues. V was pared by 4 bases and J by 3 bases, with 13 bases of the junction left unmatched. CDR1 is SGDLS, CDR2 YYNGEE, per germline.

The V call is TRBV7-9, the J call TRBJ2-2, with 8 bases identical to TRBD2. Germline V CDR1 and CDR2: SEHNR, FQNEAQ (reference sequence). There are 19 residues in the CDR3. The J segment lost 6 bases and the V segment lost 5 bases, leaving 20 bases of the junction unmatched. The CDR3 DNA is TGTGCCAGCAGCCCTCCCGGGAGGGCCAGTAGGTTTGGAGCCGGGGAGCTGTTTTTT. This gives the protein CASSPPGRASRFGAGELFF.

CDR3 sequence (DNA): TGTGCCAGCAGCTCCCGTGCGGGAGTGCCCTACAATGAGCAGTTCTTC. It is translated as CASSSRAGVPYNEQFF. This chain connects TRBV9 to TRBJ2-1; 7 nucleotides line up with TRBD2. Germline loops: CDR1 SGDLS, CDR2 YYNGEE. The CDR3 contains 16 residues. The junction had 9 bases not matched to a gene; V was cut back by 4 bases and J by 2 bases. The full variable domain, in which reference TRBV9 and TRBJ2-1 provide the parts outside the CDR3, is DSGVTQTPKHLITATGQRVTLRCSPRSGDLSVYWYQQSLDQGLQFLIQYYNGEERAKGNILERFSAQQFPDLHSELNLSSLELGDSALYFCASSSRAGVPYNEQFFGPGTRLTVL.

The chain employs TRBV7-2 and TRBJ2-7, with D perhaps matching TRBD2 (6 bases). Germline V gives CDR1 SGHTA, CDR2 FQGNSA. The CDR3 loop spans 16 amino acids. The V end lost 5 bases, the J end lost 0 bases, and 17 bases lay between the germline ends. CDR3 region: CASSPKVGLISYEQYF. CDR3 nucleotide sequence: TGTGCCAGCAGCCCTAAGGTGGGACTGATCTCCTACGAGCAGTACTTC.

V gene TRBV7-2 combines with J gene TRBJ2-7; TRBD1 is a possible D gene (8 bases). The V and J ends lost 2 bases and 3 bases respectively, with 14 bases between them. This CDR3 spans 15 amino acids. CDR1 is SGHTA and CDR2 is FQGNSA in the germline V gene. The chain's CDR3 is CASSLTTGGVYEQYF. The DNA for the CDR3 is TGTGCCAGCAGCTTAACCACAGGGGGGGTCTACGAGCAGTACTTC. Complete variable domain (other parts from reference TRBV7-2 and TRBJ2-7): GAGVSQSPSNKVTEKGKDVELRCDPISGHTALYWYRQSLGQGLEFLIYFQGNSAPDKSGLPSDRFSAERTGGSVSTLTIQRTQQEDSAVYLCASSLTTGGVYEQYFGPGTRLTVT.

The chain employs TRBV4-3 and TRBJ2-1; TRBD2 matches 12 bases. CDR3 length: 18 residues. V gave up 3 bases and J gave up 4 bases; unmatched junction bases: 10. Germline V gene lookup returns CDR1 LGHNA and CDR2 YSLEER. In nucleotides, the CDR3 is TGCGCCAGCAGCCATGGGAGGACGGGACTAGCGGGTTACAATGAGCAGTTCTTC. Amino acid sequence: CASSHGRTGLAGYNEQFF.

The chain uses TRBV6-5 and TRBJ2-7; D is perhaps TRBD1 (5 bases). The germline V and J ends were trimmed by 6 bases and 3 bases, with 18 bases remaining between them. CDR3 length equals 15 residues. Looked up from germline, CDR1 is MNHEY and CDR2 is SVGAGI. CDR3 bases: TGTGCCAGCAGCCAGGGTAGATGGAGAGGCTACGAGCAGTACTTC. Translation: CASSQGRWRGYEQYF.

The gene calls are TRBV28 and TRBJ2-5; D is possibly TRBD2 (6 bases). This CDR3 is built from 15 residues. V was clipped by 6 bases and J by 4 bases, with 18 bases between them. Germline CDR1 MDHEN, CDR2 SYDVKM. This CDR3 reads CASSRGPGGAETQYF. For the CDR3, the DNA is TGTGCCAGCAGCCGCGGGCCCGGAGGGGCAGAGACCCAGTACTTC.

V and J are TRBV4-2 and TRBJ2-7; D might be TRBD1 (6 bases). Per the germline V gene, CDR1 is LGHNA and CDR2 is YNFKEQ. The CDR3 length is 15 residues. The V gene lost 3 bases and the J gene lost 4 bases, with 16 bases spanning the gap. In DNA, the CDR3 is TGTGCCAGCAGCCAGAGTCAGGGGACCAATTACGAGCAGTACTTC. It encodes CASSQSQGTNYEQYF.

This clone occurred once. The J gene is TRBJ1-2, the V gene TRBV27, with D perhaps TRBD1 (5 bases). This CDR3 contains 12 residues. The V and J ends lost 5 bases and 8 bases respectively, with 12 bases between them. Germline CDR1 MNHEY, CDR2 SMNVEV (reference sequence). The CDR3 loop reads CASSGTGSGYTF. The DNA for the CDR3 is TGTGCCAGCAGTGGTACAGGTAGCGGCTACACCTTC.

The genes are TRBV20-1 and TRBJ2-1, with D tentatively TRBD2 (6 bases). The V end was cut by 4 bases, the J end by 7 bases, with 8 bases between. The CDR3 covers 11 residues. Germline V lookup: CDR1 DFQATT, CDR2 SNEGSKA (reference sequence). The CDR3: CSATSGNEQFF. The CDR3 DNA sequence: TGCAGTGCTACCAGCGGGAATGAGCAGTTCTTC.

This rearrangement joins TRBV11-2 to TRBJ2-5; 7 bases match TRBD1. Germline trimming cut 0 bases from V and 4 bases from J; bases unmatched to any gene: 8. CDR3 length: 16 amino acids. Per the germline V gene, CDR1 is SGHAT and CDR2 is FQNNGV. The CDR3 sequence is CASSLDLTGRGETQYF. In nucleotides, the CDR3 is TGTGCCAGCAGCTTAGATCTGACAGGGAGAGGAGAGACCCAGTACTTC.

The V call is TRBV19, the J call TRBJ2-1; D is perhaps TRBD2 (5 bases). Germline-derived CDR1 and CDR2 are LNHDA and SQIVND (reference sequence). The germline V and J ends were trimmed by 4 bases and 4 bases, with 11 bases remaining between them. CDR3 length equals 14 residues. The CDR3 sequence is CASSTRTEYNEQFF. CDR3 DNA: TGTGCCAGTAGTACCCGGACTGAATACAATGAGCAGTTCTTC.

The chain couples TRBV27 to TRBJ1-1; the D is unclear. V was cut by 4 bases and J by 7 bases, with 7 bases left in between. CDR3 size: 11 residues. Per the germline V gene, CDR1 is MNHEY and CDR2 is SMNVEV (reference sequence). CDR3 amino acids: CASSWGGEAFF. For the CDR3, the DNA is TGTGCCAGCAGTTGGGGAGGTGAAGCTTTCTTT.